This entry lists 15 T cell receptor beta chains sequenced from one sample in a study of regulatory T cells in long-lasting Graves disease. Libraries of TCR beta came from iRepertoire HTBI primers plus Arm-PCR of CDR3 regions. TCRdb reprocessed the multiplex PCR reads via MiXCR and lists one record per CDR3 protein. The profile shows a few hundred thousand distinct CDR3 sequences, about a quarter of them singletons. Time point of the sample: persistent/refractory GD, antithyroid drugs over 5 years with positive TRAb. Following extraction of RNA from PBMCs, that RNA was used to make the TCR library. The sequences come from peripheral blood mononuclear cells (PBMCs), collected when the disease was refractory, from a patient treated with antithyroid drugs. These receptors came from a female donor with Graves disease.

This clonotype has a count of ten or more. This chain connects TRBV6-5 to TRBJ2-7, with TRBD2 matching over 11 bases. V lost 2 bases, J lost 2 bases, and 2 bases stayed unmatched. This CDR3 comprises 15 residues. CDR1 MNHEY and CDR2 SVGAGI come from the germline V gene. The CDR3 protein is CASSYGTSGPYEQYF. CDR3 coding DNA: TGTGCCAGCAGTTACGGGACTAGCGGACCCTACGAGCAGTACTTC.

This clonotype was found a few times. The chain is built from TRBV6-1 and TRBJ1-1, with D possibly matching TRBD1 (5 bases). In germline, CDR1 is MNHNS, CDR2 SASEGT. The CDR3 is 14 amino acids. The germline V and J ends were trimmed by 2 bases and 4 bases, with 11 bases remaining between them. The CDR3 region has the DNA TGTGCCAGCAGTGAAACCAGGGCGGGCACTGAAGCTTTCTTT. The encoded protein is CASSETRAGTEAFF.

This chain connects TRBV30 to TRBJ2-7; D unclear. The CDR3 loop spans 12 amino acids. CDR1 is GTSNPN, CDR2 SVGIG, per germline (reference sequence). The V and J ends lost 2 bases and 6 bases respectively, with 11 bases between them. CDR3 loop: CAWSIRDSEQYF. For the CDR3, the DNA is TGTGCCTGGAGTATTAGGGATTCCGAGCAGTACTTC.

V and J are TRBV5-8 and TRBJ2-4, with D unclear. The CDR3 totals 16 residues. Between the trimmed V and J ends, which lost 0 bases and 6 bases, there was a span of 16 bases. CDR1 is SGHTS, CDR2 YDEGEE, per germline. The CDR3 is CASSLGRQVQSNIQYF. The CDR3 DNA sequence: TGTGCCAGCAGCTTGGGCAGGCAGGTTCAGTCAAACATTCAGTACTTC.

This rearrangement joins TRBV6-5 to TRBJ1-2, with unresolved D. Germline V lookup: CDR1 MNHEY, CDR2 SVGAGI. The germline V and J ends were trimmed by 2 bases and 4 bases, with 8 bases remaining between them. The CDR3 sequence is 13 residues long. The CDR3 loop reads CASSYDGSYGYTF. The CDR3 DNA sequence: TGTGCCAGCAGTTACGATGGATCCTATGGCTACACCTTC.

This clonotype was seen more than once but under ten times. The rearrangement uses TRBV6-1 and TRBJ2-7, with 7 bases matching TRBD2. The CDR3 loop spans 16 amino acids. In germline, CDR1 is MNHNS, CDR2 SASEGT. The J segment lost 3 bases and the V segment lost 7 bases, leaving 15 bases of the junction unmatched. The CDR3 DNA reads TGTGCCAGCAACTACATCGGGGGGACCTTAAACTACGAGCAGTACTTC. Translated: CASNYIGGTLNYEQYF.

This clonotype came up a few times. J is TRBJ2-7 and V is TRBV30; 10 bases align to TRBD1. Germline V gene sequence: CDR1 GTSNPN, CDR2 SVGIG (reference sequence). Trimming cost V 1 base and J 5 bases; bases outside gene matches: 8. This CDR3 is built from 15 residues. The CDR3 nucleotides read TGTGCCTGGAGTGAGGGACAGGGGAACTGGGACGAGCAGTACTTC. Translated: CAWSEGQGNWDEQYF.

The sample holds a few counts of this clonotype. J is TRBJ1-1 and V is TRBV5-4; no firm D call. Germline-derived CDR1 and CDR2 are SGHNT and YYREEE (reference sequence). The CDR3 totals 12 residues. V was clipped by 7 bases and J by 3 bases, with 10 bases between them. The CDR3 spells CASQLIDTEAFF. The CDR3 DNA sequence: TGTGCCAGCCAATTGATTGACACTGAAGCTTTCTTT. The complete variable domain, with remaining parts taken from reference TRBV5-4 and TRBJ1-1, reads ETGVTQSPTHLIKTRGQQVTLRCSSQSGHNTVSWYQQALGQGPQFIFQYYREEENGRGNFPPRFSGLQFPNYSSELNVNALELDDSALYLCASQLIDTEAFFGQGTRLTVV.

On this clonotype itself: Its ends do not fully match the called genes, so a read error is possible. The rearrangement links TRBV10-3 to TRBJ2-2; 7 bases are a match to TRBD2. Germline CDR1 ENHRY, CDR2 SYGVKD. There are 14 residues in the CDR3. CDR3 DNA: TGTGTCATCAGTGAGCGGGAGAACACCGGGGAGCTGTTTTTT. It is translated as CVISERENTGELFF.

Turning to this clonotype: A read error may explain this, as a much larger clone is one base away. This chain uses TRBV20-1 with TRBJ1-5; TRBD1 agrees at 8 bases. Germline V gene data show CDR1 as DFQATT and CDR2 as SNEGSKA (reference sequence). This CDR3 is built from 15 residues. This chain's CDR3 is CSASPGQVYNQPQRF. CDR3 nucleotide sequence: TGCAGTGCTAGCCCGGGACAGGTCTACAATCAGCCCCAGCGTTTT.

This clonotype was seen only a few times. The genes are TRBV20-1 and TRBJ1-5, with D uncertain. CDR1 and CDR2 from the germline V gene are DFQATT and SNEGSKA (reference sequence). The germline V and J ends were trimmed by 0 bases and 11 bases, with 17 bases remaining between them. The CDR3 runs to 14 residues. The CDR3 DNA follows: TGCAGTGCTAGAGATTCACGGTTGGTCGTGGCCCAGCATTTT. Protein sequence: CSARDSRLVVAQHF.

CDR3 loop: CATSRESGQVSGANVLTF. The CDR3 region has the DNA TGTGCCACCAGCAGAGAGTCGGGACAGGTCTCTGGGGCCAACGTCCTGACTTTC. This sequence joins TRBV15 and TRBJ2-6; TRBD1 aligns across 8 bases. Germline CDR1 reads LNHNV; CDR2 reads YYDKDF (reference sequence). This CDR3 region has 18 residues. J was trimmed by 0 bases and V by 0 bases; bases with no gene match: 4. The full variable domain, its missing parts supplied by reference TRBV15 and TRBJ2-6, is DAMVIQNPRYQVTQFGKPVTLSCSQTLNHNVMYWYQQKSSQAPKLLFHYYDKDFNNEADTPDNFQSRRPNTSFCFLDIRSPGLGDTAMYLCATSRESGQVSGANVLTFGAGSRLTVL.

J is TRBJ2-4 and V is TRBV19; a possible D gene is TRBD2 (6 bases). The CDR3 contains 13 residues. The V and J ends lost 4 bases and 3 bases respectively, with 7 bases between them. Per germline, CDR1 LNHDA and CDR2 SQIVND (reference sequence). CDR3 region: CASSTRGKNIQYF. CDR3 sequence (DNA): TGTGCCAGTAGTACGCGGGGCAAAAACATTCAGTACTTC.

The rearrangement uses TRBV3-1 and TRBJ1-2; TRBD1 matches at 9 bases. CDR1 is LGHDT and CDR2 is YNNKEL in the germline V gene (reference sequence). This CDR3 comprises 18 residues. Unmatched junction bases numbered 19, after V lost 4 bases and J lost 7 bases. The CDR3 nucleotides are TGTGCCAGCAGCCGGACCACGACAGGGGGGATCGAGGAGAGTGGCTACACCTTC. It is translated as CASSRTTTGGIEESGYTF.

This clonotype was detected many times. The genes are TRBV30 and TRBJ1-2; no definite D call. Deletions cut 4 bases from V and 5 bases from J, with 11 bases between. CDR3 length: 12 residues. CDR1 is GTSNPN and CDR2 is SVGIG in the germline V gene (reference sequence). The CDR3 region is CAWTVDPYGYTF. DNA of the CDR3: TGTGCCTGGACTGTGGACCCTTATGGCTACACCTTC.